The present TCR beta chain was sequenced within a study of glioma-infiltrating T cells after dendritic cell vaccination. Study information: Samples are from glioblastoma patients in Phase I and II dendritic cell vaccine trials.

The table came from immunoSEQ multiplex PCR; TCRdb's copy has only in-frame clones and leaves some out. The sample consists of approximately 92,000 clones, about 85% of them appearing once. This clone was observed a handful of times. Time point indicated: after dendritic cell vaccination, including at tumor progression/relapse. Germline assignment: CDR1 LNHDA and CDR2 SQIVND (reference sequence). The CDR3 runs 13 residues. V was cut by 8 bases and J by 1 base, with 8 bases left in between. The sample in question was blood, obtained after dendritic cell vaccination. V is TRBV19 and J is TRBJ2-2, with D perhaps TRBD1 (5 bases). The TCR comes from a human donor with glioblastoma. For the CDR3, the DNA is TGTGCCAGTCGCAGGGTGAACACCGGGGAGCTGTTTTTT. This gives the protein CASRRVNTGELFF. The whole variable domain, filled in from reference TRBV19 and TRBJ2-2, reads DGGITQSPKYLFRKEGQNVTLSCEQNLNHDAMYWYRQDPGQGLRLIYYSQIVNDFQKGDIAEGYSVSREKKESFPLTVTSAQKNPTAFYLCASRRVNTGELFFGEGSRLTVL.